This section outlines one T cell receptor (beta chain) sequence together with its context. MiXCR, run by TCRdb on the reads, gives a single entry per CDR3 protein. This sample has approximately 100,000 distinct CDR3 sequences; 23% occur once, and the top ten carry 39%. Germline V CDR1 and CDR2: MDHEN, SYDVKM. The CDR3 runs 14 residues. V dropped 6 bases and J dropped 3; count of bases not matched to a gene: 6. This specimen comes from a study of T cell repertoires in cytomegalovirus infection. This clonotype originated in a human donor in good health (CMV status not recorded). Some clones in this sample may be carry-over from other donors' samples. This chain joins TRBV28 and TRBJ2-3; 7 nucleotides agree with TRBD2. The sequencing sample was made of CD8+ T cells from PBMCs. The DNA for the CDR3 is TGTGCCAGCAGCCCAACCGGGGGGACAGATACGCAGTATTTT. This encodes CASSPTGGTDTQYF.